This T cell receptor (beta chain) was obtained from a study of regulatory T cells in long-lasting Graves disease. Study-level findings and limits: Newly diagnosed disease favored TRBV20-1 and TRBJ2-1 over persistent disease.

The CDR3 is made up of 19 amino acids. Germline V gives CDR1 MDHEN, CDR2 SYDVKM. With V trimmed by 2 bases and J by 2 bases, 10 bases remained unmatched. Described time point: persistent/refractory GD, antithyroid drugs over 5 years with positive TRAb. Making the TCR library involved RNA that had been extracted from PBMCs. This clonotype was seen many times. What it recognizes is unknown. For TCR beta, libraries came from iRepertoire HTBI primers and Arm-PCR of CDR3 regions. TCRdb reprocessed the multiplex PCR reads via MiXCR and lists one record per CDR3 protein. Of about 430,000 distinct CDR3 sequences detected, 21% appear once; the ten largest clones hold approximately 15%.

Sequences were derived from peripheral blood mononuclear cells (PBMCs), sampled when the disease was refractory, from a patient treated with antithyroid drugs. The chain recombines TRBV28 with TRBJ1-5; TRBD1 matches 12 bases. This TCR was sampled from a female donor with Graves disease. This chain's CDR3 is CASSLMGTGGLRRNQPQHF. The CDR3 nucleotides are TGTGCCAGCAGTTTAATGGGGACAGGGGGCCTCCGGCGCAATCAGCCCCAGCATTTT.